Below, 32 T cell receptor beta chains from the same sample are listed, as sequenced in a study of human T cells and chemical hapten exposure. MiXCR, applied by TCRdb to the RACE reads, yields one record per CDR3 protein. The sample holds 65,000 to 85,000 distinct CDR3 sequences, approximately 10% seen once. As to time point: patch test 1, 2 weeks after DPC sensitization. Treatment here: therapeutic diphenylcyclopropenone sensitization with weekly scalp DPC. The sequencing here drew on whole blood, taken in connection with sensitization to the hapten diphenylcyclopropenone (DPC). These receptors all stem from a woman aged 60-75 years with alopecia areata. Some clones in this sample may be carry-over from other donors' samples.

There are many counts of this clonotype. The CDR3 DNA is TGTGCCAGCAGTGAAGGCAGTTTTAGGAATCAGCCCCAGCATTTT. Protein product: CASSEGSFRNQPQHF. The V and J genes are TRBV6-1 and TRBJ1-5; D is undetermined. The CDR3 sequence is 15 residues long. V lost 1 base to trimming and J lost 4 bases, with 11 bases between them. Looked up from germline, CDR1 is MNHNS and CDR2 is SASEGT.

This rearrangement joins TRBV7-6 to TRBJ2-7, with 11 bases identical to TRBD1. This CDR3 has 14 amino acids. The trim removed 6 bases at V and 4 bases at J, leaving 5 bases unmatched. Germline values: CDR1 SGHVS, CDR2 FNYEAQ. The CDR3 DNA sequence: TGTGCCAGCAGTGCCGGGACAGGGGGTTACGAGCAGTACTTC. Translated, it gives CASSAGTGGYEQYF.

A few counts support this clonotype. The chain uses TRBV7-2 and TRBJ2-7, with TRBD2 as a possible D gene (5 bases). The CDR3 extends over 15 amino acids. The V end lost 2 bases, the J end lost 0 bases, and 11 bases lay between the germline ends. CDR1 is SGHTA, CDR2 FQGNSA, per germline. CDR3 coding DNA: TGTGCCAGCAGCTTAAGGCCGGGAACCTCCTACGAGCAGTACTTC. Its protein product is CASSLRPGTSYEQYF.

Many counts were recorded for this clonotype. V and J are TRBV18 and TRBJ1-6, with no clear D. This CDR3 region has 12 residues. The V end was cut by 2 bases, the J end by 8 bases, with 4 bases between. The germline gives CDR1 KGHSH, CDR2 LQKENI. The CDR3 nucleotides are TGTGCCAGCTCACCAGTAGATTCACCCCTCCACTTT. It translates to CASSPVDSPLHF.

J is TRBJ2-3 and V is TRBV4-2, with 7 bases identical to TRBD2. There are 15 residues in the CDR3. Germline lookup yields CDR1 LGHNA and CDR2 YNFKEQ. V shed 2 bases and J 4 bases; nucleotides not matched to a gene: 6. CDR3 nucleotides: TGTGCCAGCAGCCAAATGGCGGGGGTGGCAGATACGCAGTATTTT. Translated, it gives CASSQMAGVADTQYF.

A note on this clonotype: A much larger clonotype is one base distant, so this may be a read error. CDR3 sequence reads: CASSQSPGNSDSPLHF. In DNA form, the CDR3 reads TGTGCCAGCTCTCAATCGCCCGGGAATTCCGATTCACCCCTCCACTTT. This chain uses TRBV18 with TRBJ1-6; D is uncertain. V dropped 6 bases and J dropped 8 bases, with 20 bases sitting between them. Germline V lookup: CDR1 KGHSH, CDR2 LQKENI. The CDR3 loop spans 16 amino acids.

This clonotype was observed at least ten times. CDR3 loop: CSASGLRGGFLNEQFF. The DNA for the CDR3 is TGCAGTGCTAGTGGCCTCAGGGGGGGGTTTTTAAATGAGCAGTTCTTC. This sequence joins TRBV20-1 and TRBJ2-1; D could derive from TRBD1 or TRBD2 (7 bases each). The CDR3 loop spans 16 amino acids. V was trimmed by 3 bases and J by 7 bases, leaving 22 bases between them. Per germline, CDR1 DFQATT and CDR2 SNEGSKA (reference sequence).

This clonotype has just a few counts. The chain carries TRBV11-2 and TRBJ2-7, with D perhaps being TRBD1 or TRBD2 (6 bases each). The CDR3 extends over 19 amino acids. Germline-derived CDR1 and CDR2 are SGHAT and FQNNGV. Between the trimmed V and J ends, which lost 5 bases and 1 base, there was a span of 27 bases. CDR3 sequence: CASSAGNLEGTFLSYEQYF. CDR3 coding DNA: TGTGCCAGCAGCGCTGGAAATCTGGAGGGGACATTTCTATCCTACGAGCAGTACTTC.

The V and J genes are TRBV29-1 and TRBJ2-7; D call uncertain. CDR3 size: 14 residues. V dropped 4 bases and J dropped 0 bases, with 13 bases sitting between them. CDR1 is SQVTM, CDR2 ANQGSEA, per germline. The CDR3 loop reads CSVASRRSSYEQYF. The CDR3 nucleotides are TGCAGCGTTGCCTCGCGCAGGAGCTCCTACGAGCAGTACTTC.

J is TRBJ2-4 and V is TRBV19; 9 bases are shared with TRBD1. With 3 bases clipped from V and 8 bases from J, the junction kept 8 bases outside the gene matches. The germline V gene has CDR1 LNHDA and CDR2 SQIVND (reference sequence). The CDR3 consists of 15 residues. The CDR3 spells CASSMLGTGTDIQYF. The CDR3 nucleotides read TGTGCCAGTAGTATGTTAGGGACAGGGACTGACATTCAGTACTTC.

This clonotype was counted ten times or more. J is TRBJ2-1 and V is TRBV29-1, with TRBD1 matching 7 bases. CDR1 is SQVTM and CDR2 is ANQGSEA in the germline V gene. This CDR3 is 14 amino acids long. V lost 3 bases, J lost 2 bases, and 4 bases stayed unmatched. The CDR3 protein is CSVEGQGAYNEQFF. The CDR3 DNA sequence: TGCAGCGTTGAGGGGCAGGGGGCCTACAATGAGCAGTTCTTC.

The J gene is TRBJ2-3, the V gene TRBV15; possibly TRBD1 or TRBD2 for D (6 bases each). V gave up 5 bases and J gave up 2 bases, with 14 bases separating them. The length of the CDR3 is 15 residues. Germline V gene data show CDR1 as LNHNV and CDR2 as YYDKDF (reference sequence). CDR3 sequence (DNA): TGTGCCACCAGCCTTCTACGGGGGCCCACAGATACGCAGTATTTT. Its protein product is CATSLLRGPTDTQYF.

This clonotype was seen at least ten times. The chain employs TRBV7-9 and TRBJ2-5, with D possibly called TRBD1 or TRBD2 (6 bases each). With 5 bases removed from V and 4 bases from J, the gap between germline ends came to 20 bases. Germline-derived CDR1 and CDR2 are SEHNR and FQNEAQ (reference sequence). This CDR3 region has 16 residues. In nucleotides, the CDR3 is TGTGCCAGCAGCCCTCCGTCCGGGGGCTCTCCAGAGACCCAGTACTTC. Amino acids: CASSPPSGGSPETQYF.

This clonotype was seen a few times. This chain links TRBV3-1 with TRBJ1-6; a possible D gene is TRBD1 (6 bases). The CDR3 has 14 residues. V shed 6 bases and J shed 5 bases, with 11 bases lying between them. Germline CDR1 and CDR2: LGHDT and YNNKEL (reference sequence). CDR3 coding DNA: TGTGCCAGCAGATTGAGGACAGATAATTCACCCCTCCACTTT. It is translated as CASRLRTDNSPLHF.

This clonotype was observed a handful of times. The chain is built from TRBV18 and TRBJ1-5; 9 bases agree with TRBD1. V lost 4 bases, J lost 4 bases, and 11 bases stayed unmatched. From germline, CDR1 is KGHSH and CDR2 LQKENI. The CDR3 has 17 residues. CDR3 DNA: TGTGCCAGCTCACGAGACTGGGCCGGGACAGGGAATCAGCCCCAGCATTTT. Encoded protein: CASSRDWAGTGNQPQHF.

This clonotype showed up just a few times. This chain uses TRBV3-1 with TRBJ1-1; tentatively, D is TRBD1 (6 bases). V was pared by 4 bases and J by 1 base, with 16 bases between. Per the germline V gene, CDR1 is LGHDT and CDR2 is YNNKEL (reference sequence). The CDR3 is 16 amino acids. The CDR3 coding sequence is TGTGCCAGCAGCCCCCTGGCAGGGGCTCGGAACACTGAAGCTTTCTTT. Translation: CASSPLAGARNTEAFF.

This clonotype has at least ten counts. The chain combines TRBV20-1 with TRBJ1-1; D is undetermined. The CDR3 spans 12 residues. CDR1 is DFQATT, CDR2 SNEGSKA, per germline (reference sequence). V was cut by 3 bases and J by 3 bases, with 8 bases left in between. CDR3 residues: CSASSDYTEAFF. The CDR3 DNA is TGCAGTGCTAGTTCGGATTACACTGAAGCTTTCTTT.

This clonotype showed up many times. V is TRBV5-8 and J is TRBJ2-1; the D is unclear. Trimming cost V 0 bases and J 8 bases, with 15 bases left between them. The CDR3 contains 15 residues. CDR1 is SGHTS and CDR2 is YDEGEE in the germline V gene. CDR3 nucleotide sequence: TGTGCCAGCAGCTTGGGACGGGCCAGGTGGGATGAGCAGTTCTTC. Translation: CASSLGRARWDEQFF.

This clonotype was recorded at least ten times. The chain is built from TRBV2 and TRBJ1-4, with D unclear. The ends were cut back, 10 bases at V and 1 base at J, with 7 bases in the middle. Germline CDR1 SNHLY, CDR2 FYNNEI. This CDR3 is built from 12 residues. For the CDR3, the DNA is TGTGCCATCATGGGAACTAATGAAAAACTGTTTTTT. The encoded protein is CAIMGTNEKLFF.

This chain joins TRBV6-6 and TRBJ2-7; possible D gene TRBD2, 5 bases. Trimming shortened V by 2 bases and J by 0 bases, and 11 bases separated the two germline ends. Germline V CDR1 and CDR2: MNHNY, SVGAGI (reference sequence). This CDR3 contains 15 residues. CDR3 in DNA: TGTGCCAGCAGTTACGGTTCGGGGAGCTCCTACGAGCAGTACTTC. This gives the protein CASSYGSGSSYEQYF.

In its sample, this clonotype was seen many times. CDR3 loop: CASSQESLAGINTGELFF. CDR3 coding DNA: TGTGCCAGCAGCCAAGAGTCCCTAGCGGGGATTAACACCGGGGAGCTGTTTTTT. The chain joins TRBV3-1 to TRBJ2-2; 9 nucleotides agree with TRBD2. The germline gives CDR1 LGHDT, CDR2 YNNKEL (reference sequence). This CDR3 region has 18 residues. V lost 0 bases, J lost 2 bases, and 7 bases stayed unmatched.

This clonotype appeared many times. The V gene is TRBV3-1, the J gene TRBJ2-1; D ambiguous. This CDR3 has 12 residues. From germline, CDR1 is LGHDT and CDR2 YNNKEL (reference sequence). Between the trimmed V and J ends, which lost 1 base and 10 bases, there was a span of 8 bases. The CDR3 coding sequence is TGTGCCAGCAGCCAAGGTAGGGTCGAGCAGTTCTTC. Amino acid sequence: CASSQGRVEQFF.

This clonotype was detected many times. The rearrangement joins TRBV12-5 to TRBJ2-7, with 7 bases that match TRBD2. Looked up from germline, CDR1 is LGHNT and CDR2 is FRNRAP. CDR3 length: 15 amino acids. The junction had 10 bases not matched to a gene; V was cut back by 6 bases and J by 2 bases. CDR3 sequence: CASGRGLAVPYEQYF. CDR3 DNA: TGTGCTAGTGGCCGAGGGCTAGCGGTTCCCTACGAGCAGTACTTC. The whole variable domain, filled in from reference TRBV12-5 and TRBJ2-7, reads DARVTQTPRHKVTEMGQEVTMRCQPILGHNTVFWYRQTMMQGLELLAYFRNRAPLDDSGMPKDRFSAEMPDATLATLKIQPSEPRDSAVYFCASGRGLAVPYEQYFGPGTRLTVT.

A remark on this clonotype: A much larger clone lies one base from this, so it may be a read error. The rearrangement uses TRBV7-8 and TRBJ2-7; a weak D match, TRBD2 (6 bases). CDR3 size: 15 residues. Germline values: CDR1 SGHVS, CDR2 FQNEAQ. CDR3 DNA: TGTGCCAGCAGCTTGCGGGATCCGGCACTCTACAAGCAGTACTTC. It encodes CASSLRDPALYKQYF.

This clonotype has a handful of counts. The chain's CDR3 is CASSLLWSSGDPTHLSSYNEQFF. Here the CDR3 DNA reads TGTGCCAGCAGCTTACTTTGGTCTAGCGGGGATCCCACCCACCTAAGCTCCTACAATGAGCAGTTCTTC. The chain carries TRBV7-3 and TRBJ2-1; 9 nucleotides agree with TRBD2. With 2 bases clipped from V and 0 bases from J, the junction kept 23 bases outside the gene matches. The CDR3 has 23 residues. Germline V lookup: CDR1 SGHTA, CDR2 FQGTGA.

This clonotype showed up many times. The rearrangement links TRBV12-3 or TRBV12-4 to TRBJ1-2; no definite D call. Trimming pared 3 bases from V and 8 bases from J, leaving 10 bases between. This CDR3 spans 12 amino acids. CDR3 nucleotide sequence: TGTGCCAGCAGTTTTGCTTCCGGCGGCTACACCTTC. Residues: CASSFASGGYTF.

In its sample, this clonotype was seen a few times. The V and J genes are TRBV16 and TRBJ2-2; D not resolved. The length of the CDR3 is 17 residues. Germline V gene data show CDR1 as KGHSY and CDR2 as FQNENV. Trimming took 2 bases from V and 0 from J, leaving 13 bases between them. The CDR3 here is CASSQGSSSANTGELFF. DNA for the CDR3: TGTGCCAGCAGCCAAGGCAGTTCGTCCGCGAACACCGGGGAGCTGTTTTTT.

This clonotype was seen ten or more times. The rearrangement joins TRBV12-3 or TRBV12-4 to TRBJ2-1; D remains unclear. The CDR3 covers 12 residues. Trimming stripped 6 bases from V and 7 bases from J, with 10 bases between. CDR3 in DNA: TGTGCCAGCAGCCCACTCGGTAATGAGCAGTTCTTC. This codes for CASSPLGNEQFF.

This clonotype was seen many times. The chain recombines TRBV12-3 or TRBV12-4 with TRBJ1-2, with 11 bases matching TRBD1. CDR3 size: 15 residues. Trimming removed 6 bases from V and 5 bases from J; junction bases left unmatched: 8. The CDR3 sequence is CASRSGQGALYGYTF. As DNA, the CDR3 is TGTGCCAGCAGATCCGGACAGGGGGCTTTATATGGCTACACCTTC.

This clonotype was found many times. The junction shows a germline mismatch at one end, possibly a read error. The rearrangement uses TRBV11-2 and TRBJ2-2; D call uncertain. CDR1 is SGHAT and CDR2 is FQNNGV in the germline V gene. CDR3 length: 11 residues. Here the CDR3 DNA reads TGTGCCAGCAGCACATACCACACGGTGACCTTT. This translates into CASSTYHTVTF. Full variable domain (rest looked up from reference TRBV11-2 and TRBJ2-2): EAGVAQSPRYKIIEKRQSVAFWCNPISGHATLYWYQQILGQGPKLLIQFQNNGVVDDSQLPKDRFSAERLKGVDSTLKIQPAKLEDSAVYLCASSTYHTVTFGEGSRLTVL.

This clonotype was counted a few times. The CDR3 loop reads CASSSYLRDRGRNEQFF. The CDR3 DNA follows: TGTGCCAGCAGCTCTTACCTCCGGGACAGGGGTAGGAATGAGCAGTTCTTC. The chain has TRBV7-9 and TRBJ2-1, with TRBD1 matching over 10 bases. J lost 7 bases, V lost 4 bases, and 13 bases had no gene match. Per germline, CDR1 SEHNR and CDR2 FQNEAQ (reference sequence). CDR3 length: 17 amino acids.

The CDR3 sequence: CALGRGGTGELFF. CDR3 DNA sequence: TGTGCCCTCGGCAGGGGTGGCACCGGGGAGCTGTTTTTT. The chain uses TRBV6-1 and TRBJ2-2, with D perhaps matching TRBD1 (6 bases). Trimming shortened V by 11 bases and J by 4 bases, and 14 bases separated the two germline ends. Germline CDR1 MNHNS, CDR2 SASEGT. CDR3 length: 13 amino acids.